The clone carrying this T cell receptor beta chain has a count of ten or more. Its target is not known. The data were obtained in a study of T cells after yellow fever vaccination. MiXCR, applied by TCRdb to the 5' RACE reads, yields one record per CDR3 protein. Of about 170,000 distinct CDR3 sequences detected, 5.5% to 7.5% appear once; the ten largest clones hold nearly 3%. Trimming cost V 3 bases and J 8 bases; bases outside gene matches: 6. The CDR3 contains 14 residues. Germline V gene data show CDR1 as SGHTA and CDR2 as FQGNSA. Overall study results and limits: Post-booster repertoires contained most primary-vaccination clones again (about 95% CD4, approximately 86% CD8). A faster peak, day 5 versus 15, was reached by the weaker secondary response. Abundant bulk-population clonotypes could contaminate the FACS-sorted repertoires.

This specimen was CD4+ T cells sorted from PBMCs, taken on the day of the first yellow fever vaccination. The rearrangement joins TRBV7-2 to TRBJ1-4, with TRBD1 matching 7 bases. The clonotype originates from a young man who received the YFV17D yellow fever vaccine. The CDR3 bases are TGTGCCAGCAGCTTGCAGGGGGTCGGGGAAAAACTGTTTTTT. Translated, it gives CASSLQGVGEKLFF.